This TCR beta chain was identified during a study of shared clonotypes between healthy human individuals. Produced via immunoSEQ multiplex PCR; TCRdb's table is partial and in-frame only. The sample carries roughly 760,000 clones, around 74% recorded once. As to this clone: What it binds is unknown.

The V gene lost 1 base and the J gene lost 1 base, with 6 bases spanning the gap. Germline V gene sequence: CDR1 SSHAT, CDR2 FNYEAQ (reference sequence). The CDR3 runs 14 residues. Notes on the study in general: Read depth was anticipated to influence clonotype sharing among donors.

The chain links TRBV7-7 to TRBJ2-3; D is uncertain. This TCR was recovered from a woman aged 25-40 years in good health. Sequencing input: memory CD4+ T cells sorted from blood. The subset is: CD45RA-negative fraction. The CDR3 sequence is CASSLGRRTDTQYF. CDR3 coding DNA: TGTGCCAGCAGCTTAGGGCGGCGCACAGATACGCAGTATTTT.